This entry concerns a single T cell receptor (beta chain). Its antigen is not identified. 60 Vbeta and 13 Jbeta primers were used in PCR. Profiling relied on immunoSEQ multiplex PCR, and the TCRdb table lists in-frame clones only, not all of them. This sample has 100,000 to 150,000 clones; 65% to 85% occur once, and the top ten carry 1.5%. This entry is derived from a study of cytomegalovirus exposure and HLA in healthy donors. Study-wide findings and caveats: Information on immune exposure was restricted to one variable (CMV serostatus). Specificity of a few CMV-associated chains for CMV antigens was verified in vitro. Later analysis demonstrated an association between a missense DCLRE1C variant and TCR beta V- and J-gene trimming.

Specimen: PBMCs. This TCR came from a woman aged 18-29 years in good health and CMV-seronegative.

The CDR3 sequence is CASSQDIAGGWNEQFF. DNA of the CDR3: TGCGCCAGCAGCCAAGATATCGCGGGAGGATGGAATGAGCAGTTCTTC. The rearrangement links TRBV4-1 to TRBJ2-1, with TRBD2 matching 8 bases. CDR1 is MGHRA, CDR2 YSYEKL, per germline. This CDR3 spans 16 amino acids. V shed 0 bases, J shed 7 bases, and the junction held 8 bases outside the gene matches.